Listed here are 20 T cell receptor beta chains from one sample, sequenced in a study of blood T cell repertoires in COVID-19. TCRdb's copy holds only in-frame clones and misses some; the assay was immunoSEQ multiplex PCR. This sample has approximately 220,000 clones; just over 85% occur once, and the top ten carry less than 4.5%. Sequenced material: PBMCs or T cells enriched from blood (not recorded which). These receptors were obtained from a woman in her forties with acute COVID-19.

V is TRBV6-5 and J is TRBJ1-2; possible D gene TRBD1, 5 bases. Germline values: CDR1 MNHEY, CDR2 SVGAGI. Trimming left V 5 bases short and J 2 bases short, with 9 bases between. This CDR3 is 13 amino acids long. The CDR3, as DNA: TGTGCCAGCAGTACGACAGTAAACTATGGCTACACCTTC. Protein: CASSTTVNYGYTF.

CDR3 bases: TGTGCCAGTAGTTCCTCAGACAGGGGATTTAATTCACCCCTCCACTTT. Residues: CASSSSDRGFNSPLHF. The V call is TRBV19, the J call TRBJ1-6; 8 bases map to TRBD1. This CDR3 is built from 16 residues. V shed 5 bases, J shed 6 bases, and the junction held 9 bases outside the gene matches. The germline gives CDR1 LNHDA, CDR2 SQIVND (reference sequence).

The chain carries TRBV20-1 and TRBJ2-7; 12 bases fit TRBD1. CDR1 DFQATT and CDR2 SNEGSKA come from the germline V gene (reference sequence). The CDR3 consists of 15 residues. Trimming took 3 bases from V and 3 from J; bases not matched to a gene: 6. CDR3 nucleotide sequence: TGCAGTGCTAGTCCCCGGGACAGGGGGCGCTACGAGCAGTACTTC. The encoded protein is CSASPRDRGRYEQYF.

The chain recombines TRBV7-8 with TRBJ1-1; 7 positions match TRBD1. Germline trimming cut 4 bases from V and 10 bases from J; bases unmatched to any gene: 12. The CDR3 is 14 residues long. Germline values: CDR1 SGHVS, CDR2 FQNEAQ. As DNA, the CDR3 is TGTGCCAGCAGCTCCCGTGGGACAGTCTCTCTAGCTTTCTTT. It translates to CASSSRGTVSLAFF. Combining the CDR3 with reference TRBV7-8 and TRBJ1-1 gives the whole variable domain GAGVSQSPRYKVAKRGQDVALRCDPISGHVSLFWYQQALGQGPEFLTYFQNEAQLDKSGLPSDRFFAERPEGSVSTLKIQRTQQEDSAVYLCASSSRGTVSLAFFGQGTRLTVV.

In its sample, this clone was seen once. This CDR3 is CASSQKDRLGEKLFF. The CDR3 DNA reads TGTGCCAGCAGCCAAAAAGACCGACTGGGTGAAAAACTGTTTTTT. J is TRBJ1-4 and V is TRBV7-9, with D uncertain. V gave up 5 bases and J gave up 7 bases, with 17 bases separating them. The CDR3 extends over 15 amino acids. Germline loops: CDR1 SEHNR, CDR2 FQNEAQ (reference sequence).

This CDR3 reads CASSPYVGEGYTF. CDR3 DNA sequence: TGCGCCAGCAGCCCCTACGTCGGTGAGGGCTACACCTTC. The V call is TRBV5-1, the J call TRBJ1-2, with no clear D. Deletions cut 4 bases from V and 8 bases from J, with 15 bases between. Germline values: CDR1 SGHRS, CDR2 YFSETQ. The CDR3 contains 13 residues.

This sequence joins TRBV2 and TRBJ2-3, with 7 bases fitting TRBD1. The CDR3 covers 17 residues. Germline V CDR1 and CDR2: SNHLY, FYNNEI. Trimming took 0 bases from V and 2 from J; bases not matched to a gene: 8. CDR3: CASSEAEDRIHTDTQYF. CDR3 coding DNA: TGTGCCAGCAGTGAAGCAGAGGACAGGATCCACACAGATACGCAGTATTTT. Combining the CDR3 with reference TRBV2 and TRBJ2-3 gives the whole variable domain EPEVTQTPSHQVTQMGQEVILRCVPISNHLYFYWYRQILGQKVEFLVSFYNNEISEKSEIFDDQFSVERPDGSNFTLKIRSTKLEDSAMYFCASSEAEDRIHTDTQYFGPGTRLTVL.

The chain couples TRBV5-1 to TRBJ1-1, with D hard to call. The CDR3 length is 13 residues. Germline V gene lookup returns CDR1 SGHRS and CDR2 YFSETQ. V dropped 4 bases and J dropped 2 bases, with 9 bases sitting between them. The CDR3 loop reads CASSTGVNTEAFF. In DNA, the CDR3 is TGCGCCAGCAGCACCGGGGTAAACACTGAAGCTTTCTTT.

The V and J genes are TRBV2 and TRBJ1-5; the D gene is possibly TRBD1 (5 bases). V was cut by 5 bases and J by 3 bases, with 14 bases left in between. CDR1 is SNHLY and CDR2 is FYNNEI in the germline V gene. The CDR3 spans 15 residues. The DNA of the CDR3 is TGTGCCAGCAGTCGTCAGGGTAGAATCAATCAGCCCCAGCATTTT. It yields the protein CASSRQGRINQPQHF.

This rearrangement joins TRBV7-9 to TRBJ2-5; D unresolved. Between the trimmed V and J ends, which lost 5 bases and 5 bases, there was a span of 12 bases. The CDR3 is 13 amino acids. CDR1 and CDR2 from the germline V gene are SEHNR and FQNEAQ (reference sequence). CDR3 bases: TGTGCCAGCAGCCCAGAGGTCGGGGAGACCCAGTACTTC. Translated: CASSPEVGETQYF.

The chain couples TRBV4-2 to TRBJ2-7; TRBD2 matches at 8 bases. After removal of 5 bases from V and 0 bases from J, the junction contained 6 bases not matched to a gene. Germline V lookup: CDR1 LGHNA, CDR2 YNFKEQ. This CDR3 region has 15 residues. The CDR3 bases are TGTGCCAGCAGCATGCGGGGGGCCGTCTCCTACGAGCAGTACTTC. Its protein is CASSMRGAVSYEQYF.

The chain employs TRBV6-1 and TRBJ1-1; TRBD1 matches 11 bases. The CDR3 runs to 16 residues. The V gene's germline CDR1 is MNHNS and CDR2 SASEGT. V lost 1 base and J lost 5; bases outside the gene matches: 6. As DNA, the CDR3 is TGTGCCAGCAGTGAAGTTTGGGGGACAGGGGGTACTGAAGCTTTCTTT. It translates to CASSEVWGTGGTEAFF.

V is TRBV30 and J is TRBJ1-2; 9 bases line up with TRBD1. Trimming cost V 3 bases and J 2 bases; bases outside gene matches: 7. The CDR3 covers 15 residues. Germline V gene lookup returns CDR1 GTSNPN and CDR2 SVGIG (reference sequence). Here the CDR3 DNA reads TGTGCCTGGAGCCGGGGGGGGACAGGGAACTATGGCTACACCTTC. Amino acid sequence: CAWSRGGTGNYGYTF.

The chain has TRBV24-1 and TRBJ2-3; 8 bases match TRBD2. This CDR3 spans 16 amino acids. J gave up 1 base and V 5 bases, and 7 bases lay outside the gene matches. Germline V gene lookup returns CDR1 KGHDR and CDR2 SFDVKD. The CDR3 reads CATSGMAGGGTDTQYF. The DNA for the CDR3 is TGTGCCACCAGTGGAATGGCCGGGGGGGGCACAGATACGCAGTATTTT.

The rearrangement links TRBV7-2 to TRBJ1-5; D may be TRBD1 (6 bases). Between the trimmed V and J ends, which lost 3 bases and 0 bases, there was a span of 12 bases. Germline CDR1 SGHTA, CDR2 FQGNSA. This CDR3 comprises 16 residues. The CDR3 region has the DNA TGTGCCAGCAGCTTTACCGGGACACATAGCAATCAGCCCCAGCATTTT. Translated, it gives CASSFTGTHSNQPQHF.

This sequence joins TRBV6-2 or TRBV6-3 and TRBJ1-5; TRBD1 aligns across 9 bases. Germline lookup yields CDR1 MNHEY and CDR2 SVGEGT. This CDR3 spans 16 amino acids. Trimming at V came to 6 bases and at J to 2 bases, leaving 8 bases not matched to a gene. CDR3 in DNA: TGTGCCAGCAGCCCCGACAGGGGGACGGGCAATCAGCCCCAGCATTTT. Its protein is CASSPDRGTGNQPQHF.

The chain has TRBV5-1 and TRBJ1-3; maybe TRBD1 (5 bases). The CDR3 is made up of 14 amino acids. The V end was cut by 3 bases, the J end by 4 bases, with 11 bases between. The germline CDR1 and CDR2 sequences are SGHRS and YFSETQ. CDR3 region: CASSSSGSGNTIYF. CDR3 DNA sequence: TGCGCCAGCAGCTCATCAGGGTCCGGAAACACCATATATTTT. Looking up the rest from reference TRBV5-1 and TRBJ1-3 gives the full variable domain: KAGVTQTPRYLIKTRGQQVTLSCSPISGHRSVSWYQQTPGQGLQFLFEYFSETQRNKGNFPGRFSGRQFSNSRSEMNVSTLELGDSALYLCASSSSGSGNTIYFGEGSWLTVV.

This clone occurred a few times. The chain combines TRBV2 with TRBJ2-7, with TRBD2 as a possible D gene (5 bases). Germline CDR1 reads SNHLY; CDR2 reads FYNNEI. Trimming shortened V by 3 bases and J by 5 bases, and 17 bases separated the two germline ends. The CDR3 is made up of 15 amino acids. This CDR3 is CASSERGQAEHEQYF. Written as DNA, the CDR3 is TGTGCCAGCAGTGAGAGAGGGCAGGCCGAGCACGAGCAGTACTTC.

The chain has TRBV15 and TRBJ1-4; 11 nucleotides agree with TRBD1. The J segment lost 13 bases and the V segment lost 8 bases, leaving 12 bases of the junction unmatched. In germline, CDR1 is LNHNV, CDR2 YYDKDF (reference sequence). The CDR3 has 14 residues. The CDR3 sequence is CATSWDRGDVRLFF. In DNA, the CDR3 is TGTGCCACCTCCTGGGACAGGGGGGACGTGAGACTGTTTTTT.

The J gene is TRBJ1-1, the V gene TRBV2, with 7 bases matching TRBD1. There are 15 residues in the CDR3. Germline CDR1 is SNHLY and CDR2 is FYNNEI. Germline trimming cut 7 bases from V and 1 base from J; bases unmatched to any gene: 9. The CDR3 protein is CASKHVGGTNTEAFF. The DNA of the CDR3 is TGTGCCAGCAAGCATGTAGGGGGCACGAACACTGAAGCTTTCTTT.